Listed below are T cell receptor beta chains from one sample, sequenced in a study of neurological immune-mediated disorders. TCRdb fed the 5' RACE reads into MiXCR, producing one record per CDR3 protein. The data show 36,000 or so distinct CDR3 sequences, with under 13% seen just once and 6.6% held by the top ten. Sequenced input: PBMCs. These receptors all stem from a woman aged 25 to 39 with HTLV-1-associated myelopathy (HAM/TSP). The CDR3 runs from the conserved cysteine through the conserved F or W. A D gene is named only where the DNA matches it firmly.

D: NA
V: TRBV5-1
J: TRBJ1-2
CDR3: CASTTGGYGYTF

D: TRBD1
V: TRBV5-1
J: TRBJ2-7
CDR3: CASSWGGQGIYEQYF

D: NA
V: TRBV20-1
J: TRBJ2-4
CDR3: CSASRGGEGDIQYF

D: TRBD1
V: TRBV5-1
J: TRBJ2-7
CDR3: CASSLTGADEQYF

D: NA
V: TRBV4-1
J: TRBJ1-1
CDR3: CASSQPTFGSENTEAFF

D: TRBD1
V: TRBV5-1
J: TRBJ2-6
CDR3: CASSLPTKQGNGANVLTF

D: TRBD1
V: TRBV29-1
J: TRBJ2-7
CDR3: CSGGQGKTDEQYF

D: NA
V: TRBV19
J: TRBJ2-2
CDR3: CASSIGRDTGELFF

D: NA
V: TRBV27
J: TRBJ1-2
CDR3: CASSLRTGNGYTF

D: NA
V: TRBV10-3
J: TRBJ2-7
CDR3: CAISESYRASREQYF

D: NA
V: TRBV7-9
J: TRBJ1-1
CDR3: CASRQLPGENTEAFF

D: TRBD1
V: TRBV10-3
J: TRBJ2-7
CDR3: CAISESDREQYF

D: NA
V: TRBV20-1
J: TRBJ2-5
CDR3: CSARQGQETQYF

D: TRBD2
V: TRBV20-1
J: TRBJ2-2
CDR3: CSARDHTLAGGPTGELFF

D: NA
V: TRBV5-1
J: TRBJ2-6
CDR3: CASSPNGHPSGANVLTF

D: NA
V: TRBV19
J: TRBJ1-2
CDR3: CASRRPDRATTTYGYTF

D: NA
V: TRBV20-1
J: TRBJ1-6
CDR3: CSASEEYNSPLHF

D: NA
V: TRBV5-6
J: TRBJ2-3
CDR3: CASSTRPASYDTQYF

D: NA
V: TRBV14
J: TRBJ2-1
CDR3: CASSQSSRTGEQFF

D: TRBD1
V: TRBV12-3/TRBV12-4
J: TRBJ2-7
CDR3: CASSWDREYEQYF

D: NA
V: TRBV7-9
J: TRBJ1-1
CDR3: CASSLVGGAEAFF

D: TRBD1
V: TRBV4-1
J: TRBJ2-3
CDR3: CASSQDRATTDTQYF

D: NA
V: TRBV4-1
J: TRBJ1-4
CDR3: CASSQVLEKLFF

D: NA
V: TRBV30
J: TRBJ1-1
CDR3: CAWNGIWGTEAFF

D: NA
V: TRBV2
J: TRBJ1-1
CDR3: CASSVWRINTEAFF

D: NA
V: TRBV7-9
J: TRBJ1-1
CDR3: CATGSTNTEAFF

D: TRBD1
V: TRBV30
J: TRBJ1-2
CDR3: CAWRGQGESYTF

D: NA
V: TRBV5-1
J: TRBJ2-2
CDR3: CASSNTGELFF

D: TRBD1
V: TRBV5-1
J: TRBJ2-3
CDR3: CASSSWTGATDTQYF

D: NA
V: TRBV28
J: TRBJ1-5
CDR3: CASSLRGQGRQPQHF

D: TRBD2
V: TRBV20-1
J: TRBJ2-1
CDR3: CSARRTSGEQFF

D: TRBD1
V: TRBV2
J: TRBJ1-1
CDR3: CASSGTGVPNTEAFF

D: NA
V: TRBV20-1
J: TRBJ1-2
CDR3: CSARTRGQHYGYTF

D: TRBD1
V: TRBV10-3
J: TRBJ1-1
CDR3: CAISESTGGGGNTEAFF

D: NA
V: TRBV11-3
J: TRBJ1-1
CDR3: CASSLGGAINAEAFF

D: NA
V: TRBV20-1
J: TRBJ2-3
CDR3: CSARDLHLANTDTQYF

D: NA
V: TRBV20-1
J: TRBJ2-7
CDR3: CSARDPGPTISYEQYF

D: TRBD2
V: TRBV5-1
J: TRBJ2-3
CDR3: CASSSGGGLYRTDTQYF

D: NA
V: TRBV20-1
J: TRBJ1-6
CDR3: CSASEGSDSPLHF

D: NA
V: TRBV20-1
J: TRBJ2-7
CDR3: CSARSQVPSYEQYF

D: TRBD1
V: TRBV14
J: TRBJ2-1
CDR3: CASSQLGQGPDNEQFF

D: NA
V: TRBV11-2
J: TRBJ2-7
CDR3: CASRATGTRSNYEQYF

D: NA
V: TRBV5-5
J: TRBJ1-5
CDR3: CASSLLRDNQPQHF

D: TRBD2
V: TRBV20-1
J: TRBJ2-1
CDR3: CSATLPSGYNEQFF

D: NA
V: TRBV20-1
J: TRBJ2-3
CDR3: CSASSRDRYSTDTQYF

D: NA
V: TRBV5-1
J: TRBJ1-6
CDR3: CASSLDGLSSYNSPLHF

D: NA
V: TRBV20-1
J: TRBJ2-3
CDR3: CSARDRGGLSTDTQYF

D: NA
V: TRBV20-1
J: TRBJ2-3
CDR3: CSAPPPTTDTQYF

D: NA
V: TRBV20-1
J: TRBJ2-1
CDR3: CSARDFGGGGYNEQFF

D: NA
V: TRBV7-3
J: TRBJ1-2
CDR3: CASSLNGGNYGYTF

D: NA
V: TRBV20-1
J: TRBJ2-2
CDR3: CSARDRRQANTGELFF

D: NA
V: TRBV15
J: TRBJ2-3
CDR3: CATSRGADPNTQYF

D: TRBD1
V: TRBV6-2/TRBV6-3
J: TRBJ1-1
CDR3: CASSYSLDRGTEAFF